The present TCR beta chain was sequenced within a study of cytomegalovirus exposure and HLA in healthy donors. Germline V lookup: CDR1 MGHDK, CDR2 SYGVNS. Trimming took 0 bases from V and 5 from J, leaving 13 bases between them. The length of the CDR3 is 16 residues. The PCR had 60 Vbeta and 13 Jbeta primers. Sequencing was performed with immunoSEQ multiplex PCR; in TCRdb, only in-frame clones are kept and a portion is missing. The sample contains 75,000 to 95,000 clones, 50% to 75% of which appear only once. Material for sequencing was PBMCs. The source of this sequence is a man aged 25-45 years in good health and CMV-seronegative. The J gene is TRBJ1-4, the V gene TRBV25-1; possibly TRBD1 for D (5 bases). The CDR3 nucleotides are TGTGCCAGCAGTGAATATCGGACACTCGGGAATGAAAAACTGTTTTTT. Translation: CASSEYRTLGNEKLFF.